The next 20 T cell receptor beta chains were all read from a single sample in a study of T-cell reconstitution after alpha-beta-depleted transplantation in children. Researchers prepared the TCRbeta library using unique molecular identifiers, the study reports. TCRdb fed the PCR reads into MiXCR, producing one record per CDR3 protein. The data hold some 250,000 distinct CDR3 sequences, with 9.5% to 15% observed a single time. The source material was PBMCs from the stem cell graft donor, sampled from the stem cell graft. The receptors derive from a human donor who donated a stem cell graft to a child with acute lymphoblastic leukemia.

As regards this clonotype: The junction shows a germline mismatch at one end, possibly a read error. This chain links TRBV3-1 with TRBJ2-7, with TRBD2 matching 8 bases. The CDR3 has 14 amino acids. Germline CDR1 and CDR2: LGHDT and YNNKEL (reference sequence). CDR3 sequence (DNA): TGTGCCAGCAGCCAAAGCGGGGGCTCCCACGAGCAGTACTTC. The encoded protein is CASSQSGGSHEQYF.

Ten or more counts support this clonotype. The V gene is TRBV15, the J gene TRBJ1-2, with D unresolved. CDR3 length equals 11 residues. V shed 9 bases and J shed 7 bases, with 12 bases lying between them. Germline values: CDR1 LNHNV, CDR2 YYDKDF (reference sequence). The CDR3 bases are TGTGCCACTTGGGATTGGGGTGGCTACACCTTC. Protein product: CATWDWGGYTF. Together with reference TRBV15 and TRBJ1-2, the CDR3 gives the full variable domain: DAMVIQNPRYQVTQFGKPVTLSCSQTLNHNVMYWYQQKSSQAPKLLFHYYDKDFNNEADTPDNFQSRRPNTSFCFLDIRSPGLGDTAMYLCATWDWGGYTFGSGTRLTVV.

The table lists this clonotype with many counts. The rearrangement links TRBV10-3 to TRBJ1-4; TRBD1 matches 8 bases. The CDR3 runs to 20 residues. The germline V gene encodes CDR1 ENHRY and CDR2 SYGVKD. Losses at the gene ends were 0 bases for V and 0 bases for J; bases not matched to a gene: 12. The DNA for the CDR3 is TGTGCCATCAGTGAGTCCAGTCCACAGGGGGTCGAAACAACTAATGAAAAACTGTTTTTT. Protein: CAISESSPQGVETTNEKLFF.

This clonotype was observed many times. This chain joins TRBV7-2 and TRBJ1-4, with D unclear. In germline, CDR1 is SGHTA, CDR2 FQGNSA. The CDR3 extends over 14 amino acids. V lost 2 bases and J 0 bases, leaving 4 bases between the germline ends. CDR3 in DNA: TGTGCCAGCAGCTTATCGACAACTAATGAAAAACTGTTTTTT. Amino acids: CASSLSTTNEKLFF. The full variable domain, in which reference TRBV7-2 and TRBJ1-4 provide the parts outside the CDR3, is GAGVSQSPSNKVTEKGKDVELRCDPISGHTALYWYRQSLGQGLEFLIYFQGNSAPDKSGLPSDRFSAERTGGSVSTLTIQRTQQEDSAVYLCASSLSTTNEKLFFGSGTQLSVL.

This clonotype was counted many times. DNA of the CDR3: TGTGCCAGCAGCGTGGGACAGCCTAATGAAAAACTGTTTTTT. It specifies CASSVGQPNEKLFF. The chain has TRBV7-2 and TRBJ1-4, with 7 nucleotides matching TRBD1. CDR1 and CDR2 (germline): SGHTA, FQGNSA. The trim removed 5 bases at V and 3 bases at J, leaving 3 bases unmatched. This CDR3 comprises 14 residues.

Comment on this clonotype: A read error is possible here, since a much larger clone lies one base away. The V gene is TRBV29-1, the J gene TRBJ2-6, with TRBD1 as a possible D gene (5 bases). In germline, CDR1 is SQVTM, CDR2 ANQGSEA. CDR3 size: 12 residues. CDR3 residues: CSVATGANGLTF. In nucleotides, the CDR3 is TGCAGCGTGGCGACTGGGGCCAACGGCCTGACTTTC.

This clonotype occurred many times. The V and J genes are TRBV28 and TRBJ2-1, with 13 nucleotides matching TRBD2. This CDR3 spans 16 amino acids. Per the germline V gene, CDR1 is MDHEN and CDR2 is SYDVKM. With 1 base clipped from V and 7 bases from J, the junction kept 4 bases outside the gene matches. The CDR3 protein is CASSLSGLAGFNEQFF. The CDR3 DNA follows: TGTGCCAGCAGTTTATCGGGACTAGCGGGATTTAATGAGCAGTTCTTC.

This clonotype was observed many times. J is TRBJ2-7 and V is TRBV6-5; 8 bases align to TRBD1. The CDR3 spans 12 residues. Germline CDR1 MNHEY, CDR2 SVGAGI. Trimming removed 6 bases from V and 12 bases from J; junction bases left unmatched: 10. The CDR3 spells CASSYGQGDLYF. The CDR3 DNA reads TGTGCCAGCAGCTACGGACAGGGAGATCTGTACTTC.

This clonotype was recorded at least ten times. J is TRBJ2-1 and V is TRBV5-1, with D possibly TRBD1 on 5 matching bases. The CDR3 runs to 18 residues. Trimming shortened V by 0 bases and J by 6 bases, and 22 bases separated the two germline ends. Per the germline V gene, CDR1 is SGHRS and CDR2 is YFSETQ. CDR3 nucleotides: TGCGCCAGCAGCTTGGTCTTGGGGCTACCCCCTGGAGCCAATGAGCAGTTCTTC. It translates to CASSLVLGLPPGANEQFF.

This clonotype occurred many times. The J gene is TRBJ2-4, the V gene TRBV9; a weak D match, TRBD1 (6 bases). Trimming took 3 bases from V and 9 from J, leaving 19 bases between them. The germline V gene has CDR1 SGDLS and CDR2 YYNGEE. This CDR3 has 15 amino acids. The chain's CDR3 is CASSAQQGIGAIQYF. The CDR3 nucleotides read TGTGCCAGCAGCGCCCAACAGGGTATTGGTGCCATTCAGTACTTC.

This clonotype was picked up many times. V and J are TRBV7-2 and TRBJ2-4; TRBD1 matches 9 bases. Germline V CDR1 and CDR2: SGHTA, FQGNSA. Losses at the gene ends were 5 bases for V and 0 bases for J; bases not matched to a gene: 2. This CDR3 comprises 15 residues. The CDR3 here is CASSRDRAAKNIQYF. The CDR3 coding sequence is TGTGCCAGCAGCCGGGACAGGGCAGCCAAAAACATTCAGTACTTC.

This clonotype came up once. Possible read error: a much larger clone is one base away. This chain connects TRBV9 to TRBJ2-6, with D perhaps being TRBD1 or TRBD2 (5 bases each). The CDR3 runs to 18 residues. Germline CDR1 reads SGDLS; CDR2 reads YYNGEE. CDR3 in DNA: TGTGCCAGCACCGTAGAGGGGACGCTTACAGCTGGGGCCAACGTCCTGACTTTC. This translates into CASTVEGTLTAGANVLTF.

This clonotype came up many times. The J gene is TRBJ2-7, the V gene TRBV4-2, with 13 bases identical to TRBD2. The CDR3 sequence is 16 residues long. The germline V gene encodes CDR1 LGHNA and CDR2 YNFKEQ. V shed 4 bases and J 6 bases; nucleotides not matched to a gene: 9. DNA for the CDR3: TGTGCCAGCAGCCCACTAGCGGGGGGGCGGAAATTCGAGCAGTACTTC. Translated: CASSPLAGGRKFEQYF.

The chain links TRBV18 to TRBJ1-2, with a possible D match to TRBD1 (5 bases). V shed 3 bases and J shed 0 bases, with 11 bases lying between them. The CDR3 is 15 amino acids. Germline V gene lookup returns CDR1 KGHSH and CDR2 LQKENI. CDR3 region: CASSPSGTPNYGYTF. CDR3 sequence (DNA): TGTGCCAGCTCACCTTCCGGGACCCCTAACTATGGCTACACCTTC. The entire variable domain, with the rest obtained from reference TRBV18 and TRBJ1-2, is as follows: NAGVMQNPRHLVRRRGQEARLRCSPMKGHSHVYWYRQLPEEGLKFMVYLQKENIIDESGMPKERFSAEFPKEGPSILRIQQVVRGDSAAYFCASSPSGTPNYGYTFGSGTRLTVV.

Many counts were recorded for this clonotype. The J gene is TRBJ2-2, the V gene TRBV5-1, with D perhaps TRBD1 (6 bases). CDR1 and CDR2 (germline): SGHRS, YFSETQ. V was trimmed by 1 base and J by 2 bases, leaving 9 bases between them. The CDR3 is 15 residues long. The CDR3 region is CASSLQGLNTGELFF. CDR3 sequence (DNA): TGCGCCAGCAGCTTGCAGGGGCTAAACACCGGGGAGCTGTTTTTT.

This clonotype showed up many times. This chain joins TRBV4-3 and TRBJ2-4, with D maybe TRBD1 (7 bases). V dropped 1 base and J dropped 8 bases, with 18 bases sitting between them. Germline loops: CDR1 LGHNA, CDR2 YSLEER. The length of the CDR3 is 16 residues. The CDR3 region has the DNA TGCGCCAGCAGCCAAGGTCAAGGAGGGGGCGAGGACATTCAGTACTTC. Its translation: CASSQGQGGGEDIQYF.

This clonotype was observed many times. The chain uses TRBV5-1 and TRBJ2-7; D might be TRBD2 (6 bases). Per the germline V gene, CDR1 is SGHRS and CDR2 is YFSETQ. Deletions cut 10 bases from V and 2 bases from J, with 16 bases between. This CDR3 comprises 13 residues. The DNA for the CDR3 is TGCGCCGAACCGGGACTGGAAACCTACGAGCAGTACTTC. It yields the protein CAEPGLETYEQYF.

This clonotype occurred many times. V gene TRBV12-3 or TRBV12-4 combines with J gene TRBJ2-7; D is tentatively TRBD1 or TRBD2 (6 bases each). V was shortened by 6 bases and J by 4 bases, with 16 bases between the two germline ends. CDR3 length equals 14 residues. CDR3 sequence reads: CASSFPGGAYEQYF. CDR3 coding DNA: TGTGCCAGCAGCTTTCCCGGGGGCGCGTACGAGCAGTACTTC.

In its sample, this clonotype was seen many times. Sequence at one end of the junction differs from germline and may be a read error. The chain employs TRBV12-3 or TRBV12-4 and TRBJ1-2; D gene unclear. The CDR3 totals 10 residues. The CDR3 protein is CASSFAQASF. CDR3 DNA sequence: TGTGCCAGCAGTTTCGCGCAGGCCAGCTTC.

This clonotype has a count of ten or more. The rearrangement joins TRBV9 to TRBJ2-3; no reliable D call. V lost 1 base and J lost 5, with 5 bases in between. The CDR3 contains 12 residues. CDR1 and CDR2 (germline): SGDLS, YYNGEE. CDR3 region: CASSVSGDTQYF. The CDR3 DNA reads TGTGCCAGCAGCGTATCTGGAGATACGCAGTATTTT. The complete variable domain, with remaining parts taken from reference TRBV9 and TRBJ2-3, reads DSGVTQTPKHLITATGQRVTLRCSPRSGDLSVYWYQQSLDQGLQFLIQYYNGEERAKGNILERFSAQQFPDLHSELNLSSLELGDSALYFCASSVSGDTQYFGPGTRLTVL.